The 22 T cell receptor beta chains presented below share a single source sample, sequenced in a study of blood T cell repertoires in COVID-19. The repertoire was sequenced with immunoSEQ multiplex PCR; TCRdb's copy has only in-frame clones and lacks some. The repertoire includes approximately 240,000 clones, about nine tenths of them detected once, and 0.8% to 0.95% sits in the top ten. Sequenced sample: peripheral blood. These receptors came from a man aged 30 to 45 with COVID-19, enrolled during active disease.

This chain joins TRBV7-9 and TRBJ2-7; 7 positions agree with TRBD2. Germline values: CDR1 SEHNR, CDR2 FQNEAQ (reference sequence). CDR3 size: 16 residues. Trimming took 1 base from V and 2 from J; bases not matched to a gene: 8. The CDR3 DNA reads as TGTGCCAGCAGCTTAGTCTCAGGGAGGGCAACCTACGAGCAGTACTTC. Protein: CASSLVSGRATYEQYF.

This clone was seen a single time. The chain employs TRBV30 and TRBJ1-2; D is perhaps TRBD1 (5 bases). Germline V CDR1 and CDR2: GTSNPN, SVGIG (reference sequence). The CDR3 spans 12 residues. CDR3 sequence reads: CARDSQNYGYTF. The CDR3 DNA reads TGTGCTAGGGACTCCCAAAACTATGGCTACACCTTC.

The chain links TRBV7-9 to TRBJ1-3; no reliable D call. V was cut by 7 bases and J by 4 bases, with 11 bases left in between. Germline assignment: CDR1 SEHNR and CDR2 FQNEAQ (reference sequence). CDR3 length: 13 amino acids. CDR3 loop: CASTNAEGNTIYF. CDR3 coding DNA: TGTGCCAGCACCAACGCTGAGGGAAACACCATATATTTT.

The V and J genes are TRBV21-1 and TRBJ1-4. TRBV21-1 is described as a pseudogene. This CDR3 comprises 14 residues. CDR3 nucleotides: TGTGCCAGCAGCAGCATACGGAGAGCTGAAAAACTGTTTTTT. This translates into CASSSIRRAEKLFF.

V is TRBV9 and J is TRBJ2-3; 9 bases align to TRBD1. After removal of 3 bases from V and 4 bases from J, the junction contained 15 bases not matched to a gene. The germline V gene encodes CDR1 SGDLS and CDR2 YYNGEE. The CDR3 is 18 amino acids. CDR3 DNA: TGTGCCAGCAGCGCGCGACTACTACAGGGGGCAGGAGCAGATACGCAGTATTTT. This codes for CASSARLLQGAGADTQYF.

The chain has TRBV19 and TRBJ1-2; D gene ambiguous. CDR1 is LNHDA, CDR2 SQIVND, per germline (reference sequence). The length of the CDR3 is 14 residues. The V end lost 8 bases, the J end lost 7 bases, and 20 bases lay between the germline ends. The CDR3 sequence is CASEGGGLLSGYTF. In nucleotides, the CDR3 is TGTGCCAGTGAGGGTGGCGGACTGCTCTCTGGCTACACCTTC.

The chain is built from TRBV24-1 and TRBJ1-2, with D possibly matching TRBD1 (5 bases). Germline CDR1 and CDR2: KGHDR and SFDVKD. The CDR3 length is 13 residues. V lost 4 bases and J 5 bases, leaving 10 bases between the germline ends. CDR3 loop: CATSEQGWYGYTF. CDR3 coding DNA: TGTGCCACCAGTGAGCAGGGTTGGTATGGCTACACCTTC.

V and J are TRBV29-1 and TRBJ2-7, with 7 bases matching TRBD1. The germline gives CDR1 SQVTM, CDR2 ANQGSEA. The V and J ends lost 6 bases and 5 bases, in that order; junction bases with no gene match: 10. The CDR3 is 13 amino acids. CDR3 residues: CSVTDRVKDEQYF. The DNA for the CDR3 is TGCAGCGTCACAGACAGGGTTAAGGACGAGCAGTACTTC.

The chain is built from TRBV19 and TRBJ2-1; 15 bases agree with TRBD2. The CDR3 consists of 17 residues. V lost 7 bases to trimming and J lost 7 bases; unmatched junction nucleotides: 11. Germline V gene sequence: CDR1 LNHDA, CDR2 SQIVND (reference sequence). The CDR3 here is CASTPGLAGGFVNEQFF. The CDR3, as DNA: TGTGCCAGTACCCCGGGACTAGCGGGGGGCTTCGTAAATGAGCAGTTCTTC.

V gene TRBV7-9 combines with J gene TRBJ1-3; 7 nucleotides match TRBD1. This CDR3 spans 15 amino acids. Looked up from germline, CDR1 is SEHNR and CDR2 is FQNEAQ (reference sequence). Germline trimming cut 5 bases from V and 3 bases from J; bases unmatched to any gene: 7. The CDR3 loop is CASSALTGIGNTIYF. As DNA, the CDR3 is TGTGCCAGCAGCGCCCTGACAGGGATTGGAAACACCATATATTTT. The complete variable domain, with remaining parts taken from reference TRBV7-9 and TRBJ1-3, reads DTGVSQNPRHKITKRGQNVTFRCDPISEHNRLYWYRQTLGQGPEFLTYFQNEAQLEKSRLLSDRFSAERPKGSFSTLEIQRTEQGDSAMYLCASSALTGIGNTIYFGEGSWLTVV.

The chain has TRBV5-1 and TRBJ1-4; 9 bases map to TRBD1. This CDR3 has 18 residues. The trim removed 0 bases at V and 3 bases at J, leaving 9 bases unmatched. CDR1 is SGHRS, CDR2 YFSETQ, per germline. Written as DNA, the CDR3 is TGCGCCAGCAGCTTGGCCTCTCGGGACAGGGACGCTAATGAAAAACTGTTTTTT. It specifies CASSLASRDRDANEKLFF. The full variable domain, with the rest looked up from reference TRBV5-1 and TRBJ1-4, is KAGVTQTPRYLIKTRGQQVTLSCSPISGHRSVSWYQQTPGQGLQFLFEYFSETQRNKGNFPGRFSGRQFSNSRSEMNVSTLELGDSALYLCASSLASRDRDANEKLFFGSGTQLSVL.

This chain joins TRBV21-1 and TRBJ1-6; the table's TRBD1 call for D was not verified on the DNA. TRBV21-1 is shown as a pseudogene. This CDR3 contains 15 residues. In nucleotides, the CDR3 is TGTGCCAGCAGCAAAGAACAGGGAAATAATTCACCCCTCCACTTT. Translating gives CASSKEQGNNSPLHF.

This clone came up once. The J gene is TRBJ1-5, the V gene TRBV6-5, with TRBD1 as a possible D gene (5 bases). Germline CDR1 MNHEY, CDR2 SVGAGI. The CDR3 runs to 15 residues. V was clipped by 2 bases and J by 4 bases, with 12 bases between them. The CDR3 protein is CASSYGWGVNQPQHF. CDR3 nucleotides: TGTGCCAGCAGTTACGGTTGGGGCGTTAATCAGCCCCAGCATTTT.

This clone appeared a few times. The V gene is TRBV19, the J gene TRBJ2-7; 8 nucleotides match TRBD1. Germline CDR1 is LNHDA and CDR2 is SQIVND (reference sequence). The CDR3 runs 15 residues. The trim removed 1 base at V and 7 bases at J, leaving 9 bases unmatched. CDR3 in amino acids: CASSIAGTGAREQYF. The CDR3 nucleotides read TGTGCCAGTAGTATAGCCGGGACAGGAGCCAGGGAGCAGTACTTC.

This sequence joins TRBV12-3 or TRBV12-4 and TRBJ2-5; D remains ambiguous. The CDR3 is 13 amino acids. Deletions cut 3 bases from V and 5 bases from J, with 10 bases between. The CDR3 DNA reads TGTGCCAGCAGTTTTACTGCGGTGGAGACCCAGTACTTC. It is translated as CASSFTAVETQYF.

The V and J genes are TRBV28 and TRBJ1-5; D is ambiguous. This CDR3 contains 15 residues. Looked up from germline, CDR1 is MDHEN and CDR2 is SYDVKM. V was cut by 1 base and J by 4 bases, with 11 bases left in between. The CDR3 protein is CASSLSGAGNQPQHF. The DNA for the CDR3 is TGTGCCAGCAGTTTATCAGGAGCGGGGAATCAGCCCCAGCATTTT.

The rearrangement uses TRBV4-2 and TRBJ2-2; weak D call: TRBD2 (5 bases). The CDR3 runs to 17 residues. In germline, CDR1 is LGHNA, CDR2 YNFKEQ. The ends were cut back, 0 bases at V and 4 bases at J, with 15 bases in the middle. The CDR3: CASSQDRASRATGELFF. The CDR3 DNA is TGTGCCAGCAGCCAAGATCGGGCTAGCCGGGCCACCGGGGAGCTGTTTTTT.

This clone was recorded once. The V gene is TRBV3-1 (or the pseudogene TRBV3-2), the J gene TRBJ1-2; TRBD1 matches at 11 bases. CDR3 size: 14 residues. Unmatched junction bases numbered 4, after V lost 6 bases and J lost 4 bases. Per germline, CDR1 LGHDT and CDR2 YNNKEL (reference sequence). This CDR3 is CASSDGTGGYGYTF. The CDR3 DNA reads as TGTGCCAGCAGTGACGGGACAGGGGGCTATGGCTACACCTTC.

The chain joins TRBV6-4 to TRBJ1-5; D call uncertain. CDR1 and CDR2 from the germline V gene are MRHNA and SNTAGT. The CDR3 contains 14 residues. V was shortened by 2 bases and J by 6 bases, with 11 bases between the two germline ends. The CDR3 loop reads CASSDERLSQPQHF. The CDR3 bases are TGTGCCAGCAGTGACGAGCGACTGAGTCAGCCCCAGCATTTT.

The V gene is TRBV5-1, the J gene TRBJ1-2; the D is unclear. Germline V lookup: CDR1 SGHRS, CDR2 YFSETQ. The CDR3 has 12 residues. Deletions cut 0 bases from V and 8 bases from J, with 8 bases between. CDR3 sequence: CASSLGGWGYTF. In DNA, the CDR3 is TGCGCCAGCAGCTTGGGCGGTTGGGGCTACACCTTC.

The genes are TRBV5-1 and TRBJ1-1, with D possibly TRBD1 on 6 matching bases. CDR3 size: 16 residues. From germline, CDR1 is SGHRS and CDR2 YFSETQ. V dropped 2 bases and J dropped 1 base, with 15 bases sitting between them. Here the CDR3 DNA reads TGCGCCAGCAGCTTTCAAGCAGGGGCAACGAACACTGAAGCTTTCTTT. Translating it yields CASSFQAGATNTEAFF.

The chain recombines TRBV19 with TRBJ2-3, with TRBD1 identical over 9 bases. CDR3 length: 15 residues. Germline V CDR1 and CDR2: LNHDA, SQIVND (reference sequence). Trimming removed 7 bases from V and 4 bases from J; junction bases left unmatched: 9. The CDR3 reads CASTPGTGRSDTQYF. The CDR3 coding sequence is TGTGCCAGTACCCCCGGGACAGGGCGGTCAGATACGCAGTATTTT.